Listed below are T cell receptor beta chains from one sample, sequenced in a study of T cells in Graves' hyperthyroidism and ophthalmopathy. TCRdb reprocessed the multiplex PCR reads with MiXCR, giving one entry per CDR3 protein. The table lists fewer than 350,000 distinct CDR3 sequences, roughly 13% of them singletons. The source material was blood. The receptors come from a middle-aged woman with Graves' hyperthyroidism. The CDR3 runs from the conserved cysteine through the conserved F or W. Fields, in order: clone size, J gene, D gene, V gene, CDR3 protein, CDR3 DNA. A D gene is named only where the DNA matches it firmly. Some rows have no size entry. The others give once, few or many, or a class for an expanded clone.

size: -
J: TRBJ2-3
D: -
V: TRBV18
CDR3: CASSQGPRASTDTQYF
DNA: TGTGCCAGCTCACAGGGGCCTCGGGCAAGCACAGATACGCAGTATTTT

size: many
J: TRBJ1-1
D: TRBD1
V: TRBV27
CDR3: CASSPPWTGRNTEAFF
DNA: TGTGCCAGCAGCCCCCCCTGGACAGGGAGAAACACTGAAGCTTTCTTT

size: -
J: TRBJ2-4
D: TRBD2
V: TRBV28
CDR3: CASILSGRGNIQYF
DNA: TGTGCCAGCATCCTTAGCGGGAGAGGGAACATTCAGTACTTC

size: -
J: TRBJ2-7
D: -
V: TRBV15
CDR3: CATSRGDQRGEQYF
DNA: TGTGCCACCAGCAGAGGGGACCAGAGGGGTGAGCAGTACTTC

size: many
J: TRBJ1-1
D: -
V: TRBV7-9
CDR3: CASIKEGAVITALTEAFF
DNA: TGTGCCAGCATAAAAGAAGGTGCAGTAATAACGGCTCTCACTGAAGCTTTCTTT

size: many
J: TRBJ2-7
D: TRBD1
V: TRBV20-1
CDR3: CSAPRDRVIEQYF
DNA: TGCAGTGCTCCCCGGGACAGGGTAATCGAGCAGTACTTC

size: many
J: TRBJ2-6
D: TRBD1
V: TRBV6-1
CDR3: CASTSRTGVVGANVLTF
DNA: TGTGCCAGCACCTCAAGGACAGGGGTCGTTGGGGCCAACGTCCTGACTTTC

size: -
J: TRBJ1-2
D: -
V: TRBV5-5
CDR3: CASSLYRVDYGYTF
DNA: TGTGCCAGCAGCTTGTATCGAGTGGACTATGGCTACACCTTC

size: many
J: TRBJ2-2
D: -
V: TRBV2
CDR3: CASSEWLATGELFF
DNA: TGTGCCAGCAGTGAATGGCTAGCCACCGGGGAGCTGTTTTTT

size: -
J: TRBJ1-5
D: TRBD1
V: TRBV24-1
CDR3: CATSPTGANQPQHF
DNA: TGTGCCACCAGCCCGACAGGGGCCAATCAGCCCCAGCATTTT

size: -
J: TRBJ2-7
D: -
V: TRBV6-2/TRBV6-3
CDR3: CATRTGGTYEQYF
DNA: TGTGCCACCCGGACCGGCGGGACTTACGAGCAGTACTTC

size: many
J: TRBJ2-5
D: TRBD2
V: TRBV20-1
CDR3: CSARAGLGGETQYF
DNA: TGCAGTGCTAGAGCGGGACTAGGCGGGGAGACCCAGTACTTC

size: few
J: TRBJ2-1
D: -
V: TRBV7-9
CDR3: CASSSLAGGHNEQFF
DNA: TGTGCCAGCAGCTCCTTAGCCGGTGGGCACAATGAGCAGTTCTTC

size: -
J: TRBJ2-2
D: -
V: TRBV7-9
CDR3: CASSSLGSYFTGELFF
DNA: TGTGCCAGCAGCTCCCTGGGGTCCTACTTCACCGGGGAGCTGTTTTTT

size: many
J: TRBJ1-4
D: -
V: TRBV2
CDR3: CASSNTGSTNEKLFF
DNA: TGTGCCAGCAGTAACACAGGTTCAACTAATGAAAAACTGTTTTTT

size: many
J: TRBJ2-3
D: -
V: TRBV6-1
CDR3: CASTNRGTDTQYF
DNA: TGTGCCAGCACCAACCGGGGGACAGATACGCAGTATTTT

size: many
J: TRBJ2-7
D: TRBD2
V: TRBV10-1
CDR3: CASSLTSDEQCF
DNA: TGCGCCAGCAGCCTGACTAGCGACGAGCAGTGCTTC

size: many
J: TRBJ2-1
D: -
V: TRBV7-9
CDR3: CASSLESGGGARQFF
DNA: TGTGCCAGCAGCTTAGAATCAGGGGGGGGCGCGAGGCAGTTCTTC

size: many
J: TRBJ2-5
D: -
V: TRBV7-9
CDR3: CASSADSLRESQYF
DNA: TGTGCCAGCAGCGCAGACAGTCTTAGGGAGTCCCAGTACTTC

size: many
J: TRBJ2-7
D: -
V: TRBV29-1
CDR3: CSVGGLPGEQYF
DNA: TGCAGCGTTGGGGGACTCCCTGGAGAGCAGTACTTC

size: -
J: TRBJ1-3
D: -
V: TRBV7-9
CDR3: CASSLRGPVRTIYF
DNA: TGTGCCAGCAGCCTCCGGGGGCCAGTGAGGACCATATATTTT

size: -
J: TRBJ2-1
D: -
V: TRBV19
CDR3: CASSIAGIGANEQFF
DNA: TGTGCCAGTAGTATTGCGGGAATAGGGGCCAATGAGCAGTTCTTC

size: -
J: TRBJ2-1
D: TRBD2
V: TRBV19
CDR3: CASSRVTSGTYNEQFF
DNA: TGTGCCAGTAGTAGGGTCACTAGCGGGACGTACAATGAGCAGTTCTTC

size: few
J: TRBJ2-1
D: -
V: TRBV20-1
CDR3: CSAMKRGGEQFF
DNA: TGCAGTGCTATGAAACGGGGAGGTGAGCAGTTCTTC

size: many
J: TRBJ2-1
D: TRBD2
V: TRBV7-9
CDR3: CASSPGLAGVTSYNEQFF
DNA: TGTGCCAGCAGCCCAGGACTAGCGGGAGTCACGTCCTACAATGAGCAGTTCTTC

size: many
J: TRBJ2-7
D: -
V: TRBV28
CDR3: CASSSVSDEQYF
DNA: TGTGCCAGCAGTTCCGTGTCGGACGAGCAGTACTTC

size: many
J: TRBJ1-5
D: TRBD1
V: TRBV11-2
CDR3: CASSLNDRVNQPQHF
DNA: TGTGCCAGCAGCTTAAATGACAGGGTCAATCAGCCCCAGCATTTT

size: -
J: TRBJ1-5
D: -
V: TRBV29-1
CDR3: CSARLGPNQPQHF
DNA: TGCAGCGCCCGCCTCGGGCCGAATCAGCCCCAGCATTTT

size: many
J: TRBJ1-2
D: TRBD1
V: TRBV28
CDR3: CASSPPGGERGYTF
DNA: TGTGCCAGCAGTCCCCCAGGGGGGGAGCGGGGCTACACCTTC